This T cell receptor (beta chain) originates from a study of T cell repertoires in cytomegalovirus infection. Turning to the study itself: Used in the study were CMV epitopes, some recently identified and HLA-C-restricted, others well-studied and HLA-B-restricted. Public TCR beta signature analysis indicated the presence of both CMV infection and matching HLA type. General study findings and limits: Cumulative frequency of public TCR beta families picked out carriers of CMV plus the relevant HLA. Dominant in the ex vivo response were TCR beta clonotypes restricted by HLA-C and specific for CMV.

TCRdb re-derived calls from the reads in MiXCR, one entry per CDR3 protein. The table lists about a million distinct CDR3 sequences, approximately 33% of them singletons. The CDR3 runs to 15 residues. CDR1 is SGDLS, CDR2 YYNGEE, per germline. Trimming took 0 bases from V and 2 from J, leaving 12 bases between them. For this clonotype: Its cognate antigen is unknown.

The TCR originated in a human donor in good health (CMV status not recorded). Some clones in this sample may be carry-over from other donors' samples. This specimen was cultured CD8+ T cells from PBMCs, taken from culture after CMV antigen stimulation. This sequence joins TRBV9 and TRBJ2-7; a weak D match, TRBD2 (7 bases). CDR3 bases: TGTGCCAGCAGCGTAGCCGCGGGGGCGGCCTACGAGCAGTACTTC. Amino acids: CASSVAAGAAYEQYF.